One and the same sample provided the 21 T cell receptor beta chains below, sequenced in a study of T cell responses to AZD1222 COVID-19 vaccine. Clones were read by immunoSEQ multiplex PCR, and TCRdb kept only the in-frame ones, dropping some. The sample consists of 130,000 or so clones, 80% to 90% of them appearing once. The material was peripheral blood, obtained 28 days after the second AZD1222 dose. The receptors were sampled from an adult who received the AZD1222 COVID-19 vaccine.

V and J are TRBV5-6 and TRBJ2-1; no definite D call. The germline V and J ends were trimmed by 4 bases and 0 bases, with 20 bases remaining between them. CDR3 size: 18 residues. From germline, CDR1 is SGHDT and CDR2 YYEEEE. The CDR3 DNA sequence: TGTGCCAGCAGCCCGTTGGGCGGTGGTCTAAGCTCCTACAATGAGCAGTTCTTC. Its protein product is CASSPLGGGLSSYNEQFF.

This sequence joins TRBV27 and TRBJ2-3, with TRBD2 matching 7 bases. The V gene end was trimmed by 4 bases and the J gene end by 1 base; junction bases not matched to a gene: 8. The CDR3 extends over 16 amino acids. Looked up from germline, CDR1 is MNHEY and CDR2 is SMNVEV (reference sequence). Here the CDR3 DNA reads TGTGCCAGCAGTTCTCGAGCGGGATTCGGCACAGATACGCAGTATTTT. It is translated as CASSSRAGFGTDTQYF.

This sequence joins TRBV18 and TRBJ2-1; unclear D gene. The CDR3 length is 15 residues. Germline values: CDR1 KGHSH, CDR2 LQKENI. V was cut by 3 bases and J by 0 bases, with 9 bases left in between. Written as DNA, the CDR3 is TGTGCCAGCTCACCGACGGTGGGCTCCTACAATGAGCAGTTCTTC. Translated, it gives CASSPTVGSYNEQFF.

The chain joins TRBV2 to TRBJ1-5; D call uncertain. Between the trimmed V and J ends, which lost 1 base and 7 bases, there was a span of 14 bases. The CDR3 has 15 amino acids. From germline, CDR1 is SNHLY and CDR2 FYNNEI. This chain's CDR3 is CASSEEDPQWQPQHF. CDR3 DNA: TGTGCCAGCAGTGAAGAAGACCCTCAATGGCAGCCCCAGCATTTT.

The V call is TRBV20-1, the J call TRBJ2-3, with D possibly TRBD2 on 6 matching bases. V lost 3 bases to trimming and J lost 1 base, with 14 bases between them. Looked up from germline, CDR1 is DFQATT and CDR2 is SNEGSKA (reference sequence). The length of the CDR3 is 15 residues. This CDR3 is CSASVRDSGTDTQYF. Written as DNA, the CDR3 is TGCAGTGCTAGTGTCCGGGACTCTGGCACAGATACGCAGTATTTT.

CDR3 DNA sequence: TGTGCCTCACAACCCCGGGGGGGGCAGGAGCAGTACTTC. This encodes CASQPRGGQEQYF. The rearrangement uses TRBV30 and TRBJ2-7; 8 bases align to TRBD2. The germline V gene encodes CDR1 GTSNPN and CDR2 SVGIG (reference sequence). This CDR3 spans 13 amino acids. After removal of 7 bases from V and 7 bases from J, the junction contained 12 bases not matched to a gene.

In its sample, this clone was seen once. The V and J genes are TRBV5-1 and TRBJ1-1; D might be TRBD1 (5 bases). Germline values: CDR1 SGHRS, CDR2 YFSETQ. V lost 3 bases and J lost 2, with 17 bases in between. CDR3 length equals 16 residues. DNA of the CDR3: TGCGCCAGCAGCTCTCAAGTGGGCAGGGCCAACACTGAAGCTTTCTTT. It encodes CASSSQVGRANTEAFF.

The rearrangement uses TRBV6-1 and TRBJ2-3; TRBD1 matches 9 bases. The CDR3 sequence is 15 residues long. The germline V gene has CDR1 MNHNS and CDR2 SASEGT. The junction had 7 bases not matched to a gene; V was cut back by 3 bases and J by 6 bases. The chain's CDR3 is CASSDAGTGTDTQYF. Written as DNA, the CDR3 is TGTGCCAGCAGTGACGCCGGGACAGGGACTGATACGCAGTATTTT.

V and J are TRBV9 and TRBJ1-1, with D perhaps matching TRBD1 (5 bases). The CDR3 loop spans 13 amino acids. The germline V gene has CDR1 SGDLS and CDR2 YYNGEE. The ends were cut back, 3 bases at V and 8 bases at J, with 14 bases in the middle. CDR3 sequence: CASSDTGPREAFF. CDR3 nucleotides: TGTGCCAGCAGCGACACGGGACCGAGAGAAGCTTTCTTT. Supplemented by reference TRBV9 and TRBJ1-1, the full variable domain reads DSGVTQTPKHLITATGQRVTLRCSPRSGDLSVYWYQQSLDQGLQFLIQYYNGEERAKGNILERFSAQQFPDLHSELNLSSLELGDSALYFCASSDTGPREAFFGQGTRLTVV.

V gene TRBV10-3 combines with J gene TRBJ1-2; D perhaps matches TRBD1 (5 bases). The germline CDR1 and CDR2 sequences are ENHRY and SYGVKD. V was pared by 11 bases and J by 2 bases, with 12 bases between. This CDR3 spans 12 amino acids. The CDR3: CASSPGNYGYTF. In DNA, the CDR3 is TGTGCCTCGTCACCAGGGAACTATGGCTACACCTTC.

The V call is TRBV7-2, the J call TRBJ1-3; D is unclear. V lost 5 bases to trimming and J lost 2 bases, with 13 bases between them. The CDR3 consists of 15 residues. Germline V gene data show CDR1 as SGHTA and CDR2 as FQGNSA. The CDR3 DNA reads TGTGCCAGCAGCCAGGACGCAGGTACTGGAAACACCATATATTTT. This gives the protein CASSQDAGTGNTIYF.

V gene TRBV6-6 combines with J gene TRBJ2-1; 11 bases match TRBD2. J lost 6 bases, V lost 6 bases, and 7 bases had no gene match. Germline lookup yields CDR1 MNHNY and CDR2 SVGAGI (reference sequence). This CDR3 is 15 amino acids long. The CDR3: CASSDSGTSGNEQFF. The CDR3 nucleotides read TGTGCCAGCAGCGATTCCGGGACTAGCGGCAATGAGCAGTTCTTC.

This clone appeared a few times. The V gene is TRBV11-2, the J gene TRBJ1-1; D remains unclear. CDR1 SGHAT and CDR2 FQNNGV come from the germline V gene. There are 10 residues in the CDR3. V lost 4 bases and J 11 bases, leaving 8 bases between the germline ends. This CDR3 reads CASSSRTAFF. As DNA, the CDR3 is TGTGCCAGCAGCTCACGTACGGCTTTCTTT.

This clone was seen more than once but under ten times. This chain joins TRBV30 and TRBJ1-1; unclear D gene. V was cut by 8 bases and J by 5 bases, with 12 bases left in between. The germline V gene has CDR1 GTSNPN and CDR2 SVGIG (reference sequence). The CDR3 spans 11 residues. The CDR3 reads CAPHHLTEAFF. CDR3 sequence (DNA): TGTGCCCCCCACCATCTAACTGAAGCTTTCTTT.

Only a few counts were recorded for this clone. In DNA form, the CDR3 reads TGTGCCAGCAGCTTGGGACCGTTGAACACTGAAGCTTTCTTT. It specifies CASSLGPLNTEAFF. The chain joins TRBV5-8 to TRBJ1-1; D gene uncertain. Between the trimmed V and J ends, which lost 0 bases and 0 bases, there was a span of 6 bases. Germline lookup yields CDR1 SGHTS and CDR2 YDEGEE. This CDR3 contains 14 residues.

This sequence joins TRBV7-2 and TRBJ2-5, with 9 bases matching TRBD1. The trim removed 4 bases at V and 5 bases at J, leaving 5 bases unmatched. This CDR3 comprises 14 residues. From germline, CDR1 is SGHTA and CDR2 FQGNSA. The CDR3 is CASSYRGPGETQYF. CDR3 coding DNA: TGTGCCAGCAGCTACAGGGGGCCTGGGGAGACCCAGTACTTC.

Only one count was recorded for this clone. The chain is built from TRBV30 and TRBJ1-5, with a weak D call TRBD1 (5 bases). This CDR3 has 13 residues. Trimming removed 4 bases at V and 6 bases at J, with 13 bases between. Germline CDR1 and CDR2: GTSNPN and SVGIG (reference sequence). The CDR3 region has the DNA TGTGCCTGGACCCTCGGGGGGGGTCAGCCCCAGCATTTT. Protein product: CAWTLGGGQPQHF.

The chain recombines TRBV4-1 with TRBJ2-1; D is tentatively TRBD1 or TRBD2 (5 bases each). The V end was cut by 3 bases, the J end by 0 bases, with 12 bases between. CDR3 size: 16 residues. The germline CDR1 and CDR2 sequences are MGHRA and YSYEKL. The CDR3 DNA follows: TGCGCCAGCAGCCAGGGTCCAGGGAGCTCCTACAATGAGCAGTTCTTC. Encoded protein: CASSQGPGSSYNEQFF.

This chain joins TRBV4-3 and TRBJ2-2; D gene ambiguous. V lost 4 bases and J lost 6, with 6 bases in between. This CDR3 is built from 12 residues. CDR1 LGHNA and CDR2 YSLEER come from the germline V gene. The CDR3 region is CASSRISGELFF. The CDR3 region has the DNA TGCGCCAGCAGCCGAATTTCCGGGGAGCTGTTTTTT.

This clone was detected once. CDR3: CAWSGYREGDTEAFF. The CDR3 DNA reads TGTGCCTGGAGTGGATACAGGGAGGGGGACACTGAAGCTTTCTTT. The chain recombines TRBV30 with TRBJ1-1, with D perhaps TRBD1 (6 bases). Trimming left V 1 base short and J 3 bases short, with 15 bases between. This CDR3 has 15 residues. From germline, CDR1 is GTSNPN and CDR2 SVGIG (reference sequence).

CDR3: CASSPPPRNEQFF. CDR3 DNA sequence: TGTGCCAGCAGTCCGCCGCCGCGGAATGAGCAGTTCTTC. V gene TRBV27 combines with J gene TRBJ2-1; no clear D gene. Trimming shortened V by 5 bases and J by 7 bases, and 12 bases separated the two germline ends. CDR1 MNHEY and CDR2 SMNVEV come from the germline V gene (reference sequence). This CDR3 comprises 13 residues.